The 15 T cell receptor beta chains presented below share a single source sample, sequenced in a study of T cells in localized non-small cell lung cancer. The assay was immunoSEQ multiplex PCR, and TCRdb's table has in-frame clones only and misses some. This sample carries roughly 38,000 clones, around 86% of them seen once, and the ten largest clones take roughly 7%. The specimen was peripheral blood, collected before any cancer treatment. Receptors were obtained from a woman between 18 and 49 years old with stage III lung adenocarcinoma.

The chain uses TRBV7-8 and TRBJ2-5; D unresolved. Germline V gene data show CDR1 as SGHVS and CDR2 as FQNEAQ. The CDR3 has 11 amino acids. The V gene lost 6 bases and the J gene lost 3 bases, with 5 bases spanning the gap. The CDR3 region is CASRAKETQYF. The CDR3 coding sequence is TGTGCCAGCAGGGCGAAAGAGACCCAGTACTTC.

The gene calls are TRBV11-2 and TRBJ2-7; D gene ambiguous. The CDR3 contains 14 residues. The germline CDR1 and CDR2 sequences are SGHAT and FQNNGV. The V end was cut by 1 base, the J end by 3 bases, with 10 bases between. The CDR3: CASSLGLARYEQYF. CDR3 sequence (DNA): TGTGCCAGCAGCTTAGGGTTAGCTCGCTACGAGCAGTACTTC.

J is TRBJ2-5 and V is TRBV5-1; D is ambiguous. The V and J ends lost 0 bases and 1 base respectively, with 10 bases between them. The CDR3 is made up of 15 amino acids. Germline CDR1 SGHRS, CDR2 YFSETQ. In DNA form, the CDR3 reads TGCGCCAGCAGCTTGGTTGGCAGGACCCAAGAGACCCAGTACTTC. Translated: CASSLVGRTQETQYF. Combining the CDR3 with reference TRBV5-1 and TRBJ2-5 gives the whole variable domain KAGVTQTPRYLIKTRGQQVTLSCSPISGHRSVSWYQQTPGQGLQFLFEYFSETQRNKGNFPGRFSGRQFSNSRSEMNVSTLELGDSALYLCASSLVGRTQETQYFGPGTRLLVL.

The CDR3 sequence: CASSFIGTGVHEQYF. The DNA for the CDR3 is TGTGCCAGCAGCTTCATCGGGACAGGGGTGCACGAGCAGTACTTC. The chain links TRBV5-6 to TRBJ2-7, with 10 positions matching TRBD1. CDR1 and CDR2 from the germline V gene are SGHDT and YYEEEE. Unmatched junction bases numbered 7, after V lost 2 bases and J lost 5 bases. CDR3 length: 15 amino acids.

This rearrangement joins TRBV5-1 to TRBJ2-6; TRBD1 matches 8 bases. CDR3 length: 18 residues. After removal of 4 bases from V and 0 bases from J, the junction contained 9 bases not matched to a gene. The germline gives CDR1 SGHRS, CDR2 YFSETQ. CDR3 protein: CASSATGALSSGANVLTF. The CDR3 DNA sequence: TGCGCCAGCAGCGCGACAGGGGCCCTTAGCTCTGGGGCCAACGTCCTGACTTTC.

A few counts support this clone. The chain employs TRBV28 and TRBJ2-3; 8 nucleotides line up with TRBD2. Germline trimming cut 3 bases from V and 1 base from J; bases unmatched to any gene: 6. CDR1 is MDHEN and CDR2 is SYDVKM in the germline V gene. The CDR3 spans 16 residues. CDR3 loop: CASSLIVRGGTDTQYF. DNA of the CDR3: TGTGCCAGCAGTTTGATTGTGCGGGGGGGCACAGATACGCAGTATTTT.

The chain employs TRBV2 and TRBJ2-6; D not resolved. The ends were cut back, 2 bases at V and 4 bases at J, with 9 bases in the middle. Germline V CDR1 and CDR2: SNHLY, FYNNEI. CDR3 size: 15 residues. CDR3: CASSEPGLGANVLTF. CDR3 nucleotides: TGTGCCAGCAGTGAACCCGGGCTAGGGGCCAACGTCCTGACTTTC.

The chain joins TRBV28 to TRBJ1-3; 8 nucleotides align to TRBD1. There are 16 residues in the CDR3. CDR1 is MDHEN and CDR2 is SYDVKM in the germline V gene. V shed 6 bases, J shed 4 bases, and the junction held 11 bases outside the gene matches. The CDR3 region has the DNA TGTGCCAGCAGCCCGACAGGGGAGAATATGGGAAACACCATATATTTT. Translating gives CASSPTGENMGNTIYF. Using reference TRBV28 and TRBJ1-3 for the parts outside the CDR3, the full variable domain is DVKVTQSSRYLVKRTGEKVFLECVQDMDHENMFWYRQDPGLGLRLIYFSYDVKMKEKGDIPEGYSVSREKKERFSLILESASTNQTSMYLCASSPTGENMGNTIYFGEGSWLTVV.

A single count supports this clone. The rearrangement joins TRBV19 to TRBJ1-1, with D tentatively TRBD1 (5 bases). CDR1 and CDR2 (germline): LNHDA, SQIVND (reference sequence). Trimming left V 6 bases short and J 3 bases short, with 20 bases between. This CDR3 region has 16 residues. CDR3 nucleotide sequence: TGTGCCAGTAGAAGAGGACAATTGGCCCGGGACACTGAAGCTTTCTTT. Protein: CASRRGQLARDTEAFF.

This clone appeared a few times. The rearrangement joins TRBV2 to TRBJ2-7; 10 bases are a match to TRBD1. Germline CDR1 and CDR2: SNHLY and FYNNEI. V shed 8 bases, J shed 7 bases, and the junction held 8 bases outside the gene matches. The length of the CDR3 is 13 residues. The CDR3 DNA reads TGTGCCAGCCTCTCAGGACAGGGGGAAGAGCAGTACTTC. This sequence encodes CASLSGQGEEQYF.

The CDR3 spells CASSILDSANYGYTF. The DNA of the CDR3 is TGTGCCAGTTCAATCCTCGACAGCGCAAACTATGGCTACACCTTC. The chain combines TRBV19 with TRBJ1-2; TRBD1 might be the D (5 bases). The CDR3 extends over 15 amino acids. V gave up 8 bases and J gave up 2 bases, with 18 bases separating them. Germline V gene sequence: CDR1 LNHDA, CDR2 SQIVND (reference sequence).

This chain connects TRBV2 to TRBJ2-5, with no clear D. The CDR3 is made up of 14 amino acids. V lost 6 bases and J 5 bases, leaving 16 bases between the germline ends. Looked up from germline, CDR1 is SNHLY and CDR2 is FYNNEI. The CDR3 coding sequence is TGTGCCAGCAGATCACGGGCCTTGGTGGAGACCCAGTACTTC. Encoded protein: CASRSRALVETQYF.

This clone was picked up one time. The chain recombines TRBV11-2 with TRBJ1-2, with D tentatively TRBD1 (6 bases). Trimming stripped 5 bases from V and 8 bases from J, with 21 bases between. The length of the CDR3 is 15 residues. Germline loops: CDR1 SGHAT, CDR2 FQNNGV. CDR3 loop: CASSRLEGEIDGYTF. CDR3 nucleotide sequence: TGTGCCAGCAGCCGGCTTGAGGGGGAGATTGACGGCTACACCTTC.

The genes are TRBV7-2 and TRBJ1-2; tentatively, D is TRBD1 (5 bases). The germline V and J ends were trimmed by 7 bases and 0 bases, with 12 bases remaining between them. Germline values: CDR1 SGHTA, CDR2 FQGNSA. The CDR3 has 14 residues. For the CDR3, the DNA is TGTGCCAGCACTCTCGGCAGGGCTAACTATGGCTACACCTTC. Protein: CASTLGRANYGYTF.

The chain combines TRBV6-6 with TRBJ2-3, with 10 bases that match TRBD2. The trim removed 5 bases at V and 14 bases at J, leaving 7 bases unmatched. The CDR3 contains 12 residues. Looked up from germline, CDR1 is MNHNY and CDR2 is SVGAGI (reference sequence). This CDR3 is CASSLSGGPRYF. For the CDR3, the DNA is TGTGCCAGCAGTCTTAGCGGGGGGCCTCGGTATTTT.